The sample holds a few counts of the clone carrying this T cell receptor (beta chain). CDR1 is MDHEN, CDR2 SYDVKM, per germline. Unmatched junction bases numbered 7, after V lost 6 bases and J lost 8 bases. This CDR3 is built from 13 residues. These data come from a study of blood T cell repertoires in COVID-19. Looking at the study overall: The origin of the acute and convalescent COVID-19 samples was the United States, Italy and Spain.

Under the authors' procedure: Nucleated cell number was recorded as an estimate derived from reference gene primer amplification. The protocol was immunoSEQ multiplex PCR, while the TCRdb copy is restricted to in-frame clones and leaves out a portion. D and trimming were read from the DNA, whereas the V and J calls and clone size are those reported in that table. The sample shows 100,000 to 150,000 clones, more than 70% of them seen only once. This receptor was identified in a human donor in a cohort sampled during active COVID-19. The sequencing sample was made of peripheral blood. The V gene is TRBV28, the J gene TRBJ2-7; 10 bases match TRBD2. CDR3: CASRTSGNPQQYF. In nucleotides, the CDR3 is TGTGCCAGCAGAACTAGCGGGAACCCACAGCAGTACTTC.